Listed here are 30 T cell receptor beta chains from one sample, sequenced in a study of early T cells in non-severe SARS-CoV-2 infection. Using its own MiXCR run on the 5' RACE reads, TCRdb lists one record per CDR3 protein. In the table there are some 87,000 distinct CDR3 sequences, around an eighth of which are singletons. The sample was whole blood. The receptors stem from an adult who was a healthcare worker with PCR-confirmed SARS-CoV-2 infection or an uninfected control (not recorded which).

The genes are TRBV30 and TRBJ1-1; TRBD1 matches at 8 bases. The CDR3 extends over 12 amino acids. V dropped 3 bases and J dropped 3; count of bases not matched to a gene: 0. Germline lookup yields CDR1 GTSNPN and CDR2 SVGIG (reference sequence). As DNA, the CDR3 is TGTGCCTGGAGACAGGGGGACACTGAAGCTTTCTTT. Encoded protein: CAWRQGDTEAFF.

This clonotype showed up just a few times. This sequence joins TRBV4-1 and TRBJ2-7; no clear D gene. The CDR3 length is 14 residues. Germline V gene sequence: CDR1 MGHRA, CDR2 YSYEKL. The germline V and J ends were trimmed by 1 base and 1 base, with 8 bases remaining between them. The CDR3 sequence is CASSQGWASYEQYF. CDR3 bases: TGCGCCAGCAGCCAAGGCTGGGCTTCCTACGAGCAGTACTTC.

Only a few counts were recorded for this clonotype. The chain carries TRBV28 and TRBJ2-7; D remains ambiguous. V lost 6 bases and J 6 bases, leaving 12 bases between the germline ends. The germline V gene has CDR1 MDHEN and CDR2 SYDVKM. This CDR3 region has 12 residues. CDR3 region: CASSPGLREQYF. CDR3 DNA sequence: TGTGCCAGCAGCCCTGGGCTCCGCGAGCAGTACTTC.

This clonotype occurred many times. This sequence joins TRBV29-1 and TRBJ1-1; tentative D call: TRBD1 (5 bases). This CDR3 spans 12 amino acids. CDR1 is SQVTM, CDR2 ANQGSEA, per germline. Trimming cost V 4 bases and J 4 bases, with 10 bases left between them. The CDR3 protein is CSVVGGTTEAFF. For the CDR3, the DNA is TGCAGCGTTGTTGGGGGAACCACTGAAGCTTTCTTT.

At least ten counts were recorded for this clonotype. The rearrangement joins TRBV10-3 to TRBJ1-3; 7 nucleotides agree with TRBD1. J was trimmed by 0 bases and V by 3 bases; bases with no gene match: 20. This CDR3 is built from 21 residues. Germline CDR1 ENHRY, CDR2 SYGVKD. DNA for the CDR3: TGTGCCATCAGTGAATCAGTTATCCGGGACAGAACCTTGAGCTCTGGAAACACCATATATTTT. Protein sequence: CAISESVIRDRTLSSGNTIYF.

This clonotype was counted at least ten times. This chain connects TRBV20-1 to TRBJ2-5; 8 nucleotides line up with TRBD1. The germline CDR1 and CDR2 sequences are DFQATT and SNEGSKA (reference sequence). This CDR3 spans 14 amino acids. The V and J ends lost 3 bases and 5 bases, in that order; junction bases with no gene match: 8. The CDR3 DNA reads as TGCAGTGCTAGGGGCAGGGGGCTGGTTGAGACCCAGTACTTC. Protein: CSARGRGLVETQYF.

This clonotype was recorded a few times. The rearrangement joins TRBV25-1 to TRBJ2-7; 8 positions agree with TRBD2. The germline V gene has CDR1 MGHDK and CDR2 SYGVNS. Trimming at V came to 4 bases and at J to 0 bases, leaving 5 bases not matched to a gene. The CDR3 totals 15 residues. The CDR3 nucleotides are TGTGCCAGCAGTGCTAGCGGGCGTAGCTCCTACGAGCAGTACTTC. Encoded protein: CASSASGRSSYEQYF.

This clonotype has a count of ten or more. The V gene is TRBV20-1, the J gene TRBJ2-1; 8 nucleotides match TRBD2. The CDR3 sequence is 15 residues long. The V and J ends lost 6 bases and 3 bases, in that order; junction bases with no gene match: 10. Per the germline V gene, CDR1 is DFQATT and CDR2 is SNEGSKA (reference sequence). The CDR3 spells CSAPPPGRVYNEQFF. CDR3 DNA sequence: TGCAGTGCCCCCCCGCCCGGGAGGGTCTACAATGAGCAGTTCTTC.

Ten or more counts support this clonotype. V gene TRBV6-5 combines with J gene TRBJ1-2, with D possibly TRBD1 on 5 matching bases. Trimming removed 6 bases from V and 4 bases from J, with 18 bases in between. Germline V gene data show CDR1 as MNHEY and CDR2 as SVGAGI. The CDR3 sequence is 15 residues long. CDR3 coding DNA: TGTGCCAGCAGAATAGGCCCGCATGGGGCCTATGGCTACACCTTC. Its translation is CASRIGPHGAYGYTF.

The V and J genes are TRBV19 and TRBJ2-1; a weak D match, TRBD2 (6 bases). Trimming cost V 8 bases and J 1 base, with 12 bases left between them. This CDR3 is built from 14 residues. From germline, CDR1 is LNHDA and CDR2 SQIVND (reference sequence). For the CDR3, the DNA is TGTGCCAGTTCTCATGGAGGGTCCTACAATGAGCAGTTCTTC. It encodes CASSHGGSYNEQFF.

This clonotype appeared many times. The chain uses TRBV5-1 and TRBJ2-7; possibly TRBD1 or TRBD2 for D (5 bases each). Germline V gene data show CDR1 as SGHRS and CDR2 as YFSETQ. Trimming stripped 3 bases from V and 2 bases from J, with 9 bases between. This CDR3 spans 13 amino acids. The CDR3: CASSSMGAYEQYF. As DNA, the CDR3 is TGCGCCAGCAGCTCAATGGGGGCCTACGAGCAGTACTTC.

This clonotype was found many times. The V call is TRBV30, the J call TRBJ2-5; 8 nucleotides agree with TRBD2. The length of the CDR3 is 15 residues. Unmatched junction bases numbered 15, after V lost 8 bases and J lost 4 bases. Germline-derived CDR1 and CDR2 are GTSNPN and SVGIG (reference sequence). CDR3 sequence (DNA): TGTGCCCGTTCCGGGGGGGGCGGAAAAAGAGAGACCCAGTACTTC. Translating gives CARSGGGGKRETQYF.

This chain links TRBV6-6 with TRBJ1-1; D possibly corresponds to TRBD1 (5 bases). With 6 bases removed from V and 7 bases from J, the gap between germline ends came to 21 bases. Germline V gives CDR1 MNHNY, CDR2 SVGAGI (reference sequence). The CDR3 covers 15 residues. The CDR3 DNA sequence: TGTGCCAGCAGGCCTAGGGGCAGGCGGGACTTTGAAGCTTTCTTT. This encodes CASRPRGRRDFEAFF.

V and J are TRBV29-1 and TRBJ2-7; 10 bases are a match to TRBD2. The trim removed 1 base at V and 3 bases at J, leaving 0 bases unmatched. CDR1 SQVTM and CDR2 ANQGSEA come from the germline V gene. The CDR3 contains 13 residues. The CDR3 nucleotides read TGCAGCGTTGAAGGACTAGCGGGCTACGAGCAGTACTTC. This translates into CSVEGLAGYEQYF.

This clonotype was picked up many times. The CDR3 nucleotides read TGTGCCAGCAGCGTAGGAACGAGGCCCTACAATGAGCAGTTCTTC. Protein: CASSVGTRPYNEQFF. The V call is TRBV9, the J call TRBJ2-1; D unresolved. CDR1 is SGDLS, CDR2 YYNGEE, per germline. The V and J ends lost 0 bases and 2 bases respectively, with 9 bases between them. The CDR3 totals 15 residues.

The sample holds a few counts of this clonotype. The chain couples TRBV3-1 to TRBJ1-2; D is undetermined. The CDR3 is 15 residues long. Looked up from germline, CDR1 is LGHDT and CDR2 is YNNKEL (reference sequence). Trimming removed 3 bases at V and 4 bases at J, with 15 bases between. The CDR3 region is CASSHNGQQAYGYTF. Here the CDR3 DNA reads TGTGCCAGCAGCCATAACGGGCAGCAAGCCTATGGCTACACCTTC. Supplemented by reference TRBV3-1 and TRBJ1-2, the full variable domain reads DTAVSQTPKYLVTQMGNDKSIKCEQNLGHDTMYWYKQDSKKFLKIMFSYNNKELIINETVPNRFSPKSPDKAHLNLHINSLELGDSAVYFCASSHNGQQAYGYTFGSGTRLTVV.

This clonotype showed up many times. This chain connects TRBV12-3 or TRBV12-4 to TRBJ2-3; no reliable D call. V dropped 5 bases and J dropped 6 bases, with 9 bases sitting between them. The length of the CDR3 is 12 residues. The CDR3 spells CASSPSSDTQYF. The CDR3 DNA is TGTGCCAGCAGTCCCTCTTCGGATACGCAGTATTTT.

The rearrangement joins TRBV5-1 to TRBJ1-1; D not certain. Trimming removed 2 bases at V and 5 bases at J, with 10 bases between. CDR3 length: 13 residues. Germline V gives CDR1 SGHRS, CDR2 YFSETQ. The CDR3 nucleotides read TGCGCCAGCAGCTTAGGGTTTTGGACTGAAGCTTTCTTT. Amino acid sequence: CASSLGFWTEAFF.

Only a few counts were recorded for this clonotype. The V and J genes are TRBV7-8 and TRBJ2-3; TRBD2 matches at 8 bases. The trim removed 0 bases at V and 4 bases at J, leaving 6 bases unmatched. The CDR3 is made up of 16 amino acids. The germline gives CDR1 SGHVS, CDR2 FQNEAQ. The CDR3: CASSLAGSGAPDTQYF. Here the CDR3 DNA reads TGTGCCAGCAGCTTAGCTGGTAGCGGGGCTCCAGATACGCAGTATTTT.

V is TRBV9 and J is TRBJ2-7; D ambiguous. The length of the CDR3 is 14 residues. Trimming left V 2 bases short and J 5 bases short, with 14 bases between. Per the germline V gene, CDR1 is SGDLS and CDR2 is YYNGEE. The CDR3 DNA is TGTGCCAGCAGCGTTTCAACAAAGTCCAACGAGCAGTACTTC. Translation gives CASSVSTKSNEQYF.

This clonotype has at least ten counts. The V call is TRBV7-2, the J call TRBJ2-7; TRBD2 agrees at 11 bases. The CDR3 sequence is 17 residues long. J lost 0 bases, V lost 5 bases, and 9 bases had no gene match. CDR1 is SGHTA and CDR2 is FQGNSA in the germline V gene. The CDR3 loop reads CASSDRPGLAGSYEQYF. The CDR3 DNA reads as TGTGCCAGCAGCGACCGACCTGGACTAGCGGGCTCCTACGAGCAGTACTTC.

This clonotype was seen a handful of times. V usage is TRBV7-9 and J usage is TRBJ2-7; a possible D gene is TRBD2 (5 bases). The germline V and J ends were trimmed by 5 bases and 3 bases, with 17 bases remaining between them. This CDR3 is built from 15 residues. Per the germline V gene, CDR1 is SEHNR and CDR2 is FQNEAQ (reference sequence). CDR3 bases: TGTGCCAGCAGCCAAGCCGAAAGCGGATACTACGAGCAGTACTTC. Its protein is CASSQAESGYYEQYF.

A few counts support this clonotype. J is TRBJ2-2 and V is TRBV20-1, with TRBD2 identical over 7 bases. Unmatched junction bases numbered 8, after V lost 0 bases and J lost 4 bases. The CDR3 runs to 16 residues. Germline loops: CDR1 DFQATT, CDR2 SNEGSKA (reference sequence). CDR3: CSARDPQRDGTGELFF. The CDR3 region has the DNA TGCAGTGCTAGAGATCCCCAGCGGGATGGCACCGGGGAGCTGTTTTTT.

This clonotype was seen at least ten times. J is TRBJ2-2 and V is TRBV24-1, with 7 nucleotides matching TRBD2. Losses at the gene ends were 8 bases for V and 4 bases for J; bases not matched to a gene: 12. The CDR3 consists of 16 residues. Germline CDR1 and CDR2: KGHDR and SFDVKD. In DNA form, the CDR3 reads TGTGCCACCACCCCCCACTCGGGAGGTCTCACCGGGGAGCTGTTTTTT. Protein sequence: CATTPHSGGLTGELFF.

In this sample, this clonotype turned up many times. One end of the junction fails to match germline, which may point to a read error. The rearrangement links TRBV6-2 or TRBV6-3 to TRBJ2-7; 12 bases map to TRBD2. CDR3 size: 15 residues. CDR1 MNHEY and CDR2 SVGEGT come from the germline V gene. Written as DNA, the CDR3 is TGCGCCAGCAGTCTAGCGGGGGGGCCTCCCTACGAGCAGTACTTC. Its translation is CASSLAGGPPYEQYF.

The rearrangement uses TRBV11-2 and TRBJ2-7, with D maybe TRBD1 (6 bases). The V end was cut by 0 bases, the J end by 6 bases, with 15 bases between. CDR3 length equals 15 residues. CDR1 and CDR2 (germline): SGHAT, FQNNGV. This chain's CDR3 is CASSLDGAGAREQYF. CDR3 nucleotides: TGTGCCAGCAGCTTAGATGGCGCAGGGGCACGCGAGCAGTACTTC.

This clonotype was recorded a few times. The chain is built from TRBV7-9 and TRBJ2-7, with a possible D match to TRBD1 (5 bases). This CDR3 contains 11 residues. The ends were cut back, 4 bases at V and 4 bases at J, with 5 bases in the middle. The germline gives CDR1 SEHNR, CDR2 FQNEAQ (reference sequence). The CDR3 DNA reads TGTGCCAGCAGCTGGACATACGAGCAGTACTTC. Translated: CASSWTYEQYF.

This clonotype is large in the sample. This chain uses TRBV28 with TRBJ2-5; 7 nucleotides match TRBD2. V dropped 5 bases and J dropped 3; count of bases not matched to a gene: 6. This CDR3 spans 14 amino acids. Germline CDR1 MDHEN, CDR2 SYDVKM. The CDR3 DNA is TGTGCCAGCAGTGGATTCGGGGGGAAAGAGACCCAGTACTTC. This translates into CASSGFGGKETQYF.

This rearrangement joins TRBV20-1 to TRBJ2-1, with 8 bases matching TRBD2. The ends lost 2 bases at V and 6 bases at J; junction bases unmatched: 9. CDR1 and CDR2 (germline): DFQATT, SNEGSKA (reference sequence). The CDR3 length is 15 residues. CDR3 residues: CSARQAGARCNEQFF. The CDR3 DNA is TGCAGTGCTAGACAAGCGGGAGCCCGCTGCAATGAGCAGTTCTTC.

This clonotype was seen many times. The chain employs TRBV7-9 and TRBJ2-7; D not certain. The CDR3 is made up of 12 amino acids. Germline CDR1 SEHNR, CDR2 FQNEAQ (reference sequence). Trimming removed 3 bases at V and 7 bases at J, with 10 bases between. CDR3 DNA: TGTGCCAGCAGCTTTAACTTGAGGGAGCAGTACTTC. Amino acid sequence: CASSFNLREQYF.